The 18 T cell receptor beta chains reported below all come from one sample, sequenced in a study of T cells in Graves' hyperthyroidism and ophthalmopathy. Amplified regions were TCR beta CDR3 sequences from RNA transcripts. A first-round RT-PCR of the TCR CDR3 used the HTBI primer set. Using its own MiXCR run on the multiplex PCR reads, TCRdb lists one record per CDR3 protein. The table records approximately 380,000 distinct CDR3 sequences, 11% to 15% of them present only once. Sequencing used blood. The receptors shown here come from a man over 45 with Graves' ophthalmopathy.

This clonotype came up many times. The chain joins TRBV3-1 to TRBJ2-3; D might be TRBD1 or TRBD2, each matching 5 bases. Germline CDR1 reads LGHDT; CDR2 reads YNNKEL (reference sequence). The length of the CDR3 is 15 residues. V lost 4 bases to trimming and J lost 6 bases, with 17 bases between them. CDR3 nucleotides: TGTGCCAGCAGCCTCGGGGCCCCCTCACGGGATACGCAGTATTTT. This codes for CASSLGAPSRDTQYF.

V and J are TRBV20-1 and TRBJ2-1, with TRBD2 matching over 10 bases. The CDR3 is 15 amino acids. Germline-derived CDR1 and CDR2 are DFQATT and SNEGSKA (reference sequence). The V segment lost 6 bases and the J segment 8 bases; nucleotides outside the gene matches: 13. In DNA form, the CDR3 reads TGCAGTGCCAGCGGGGGGGGCGGGAGGAGCTATGAGCAGTTCTTC. Its protein is CSASGGGGRSYEQFF.

This clonotype was observed many times. The rearrangement uses TRBV27 and TRBJ2-1, with 11 nucleotides matching TRBD2. This CDR3 contains 16 residues. J was trimmed by 4 bases and V by 1 base; bases with no gene match: 3. CDR1 and CDR2 from the germline V gene are MNHEY and SMNVEV (reference sequence). In DNA form, the CDR3 reads TGTGCCAGCAGTTTATTTGGGACTAGCGGTTACAATGAGCAGTTCTTC. It specifies CASSLFGTSGYNEQFF.

Ten or more counts support this clonotype. This chain links TRBV29-1 with TRBJ2-1; TRBD2 matches 7 bases. The ends lost 3 bases at V and 3 bases at J; junction bases unmatched: 2. Germline-derived CDR1 and CDR2 are SQVTM and ANQGSEA. CDR3 size: 13 residues. DNA of the CDR3: TGCAGCGTTGAGGGCGGGAGCTACAATGAGCAGTTCTTC. It codes for CSVEGGSYNEQFF.

There are many counts of this clonotype. The CDR3 coding sequence is TGTGCCAGCAGCCCCACTTTCGGGAACACTGAAGCTTTCTTT. Translation: CASSPTFGNTEAFF. The chain joins TRBV7-2 to TRBJ1-1; D remains unclear. V was pared by 5 bases and J by 1 base, with 11 bases between. This CDR3 is built from 14 residues. The germline V gene encodes CDR1 SGHTA and CDR2 FQGNSA.

This clonotype has just a few counts. The chain joins TRBV27 to TRBJ2-7, with D possibly TRBD2 on 6 matching bases. Germline loops: CDR1 MNHEY, CDR2 SMNVEV (reference sequence). Trimming stripped 6 bases from V and 6 bases from J, with 15 bases between. The CDR3 contains 13 residues. The CDR3 DNA is TGTGCCAGCAGCCGGGACTTCCCCCTCGAGCAGTACTTC. This sequence encodes CASSRDFPLEQYF.

This clonotype occurred many times. This sequence joins TRBV12-3 or TRBV12-4 and TRBJ2-5; either TRBD1 or TRBD2 may supply D (6 bases each). CDR3 length: 14 amino acids. V lost 2 bases and J lost 5, with 12 bases in between. The CDR3, as DNA: TGTGCCAGCAGTTTACGGGGGCTTTCGGAGACCCAGTACTTC. Its translation is CASSLRGLSETQYF.

This chain uses TRBV6-1 with TRBJ2-2; possible D gene TRBD2, 6 bases. In germline, CDR1 is MNHNS, CDR2 SASEGT. The CDR3 has 14 amino acids. Trimming left V 5 bases short and J 0 bases short, with 7 bases between. This chain's CDR3 is CASSRETNTGELFF. CDR3 coding DNA: TGTGCCAGCAGTCGGGAGACGAACACCGGGGAGCTGTTTTTT.

The chain employs TRBV20-1 and TRBJ2-3; D gene uncertain. Trimming took 3 bases from V and 6 from J, leaving 16 bases between them. Germline CDR1 is DFQATT and CDR2 is SNEGSKA (reference sequence). CDR3 length: 14 residues. The CDR3 protein is CSARRVWASDTQYF. The CDR3 DNA follows: TGCAGTGCTAGGAGAGTCTGGGCCTCGGATACGCAGTATTTT.

In its sample, this clonotype was seen many times. The chain employs TRBV6-1 and TRBJ1-2; D remains ambiguous. Germline V gene data show CDR1 as MNHNS and CDR2 as SASEGT. V lost 5 bases and J lost 3, with 10 bases in between. This CDR3 region has 13 residues. CDR3 bases: TGTGCCAGCAGTCTACAAATACACTATGGCTACACCTTC. It is translated as CASSLQIHYGYTF.

The sample holds many counts of this clonotype. V and J are TRBV29-1 and TRBJ1-2; a possible D gene is TRBD1 (6 bases). Germline lookup yields CDR1 SQVTM and CDR2 ANQGSEA. The CDR3 runs 13 residues. V lost 1 base, J lost 10 bases, and 16 bases lay in between. In DNA, the CDR3 is TGCAGCGTTGAAGTACAGGGCCAGCGAGACTACACCTTC. This translates into CSVEVQGQRDYTF.

This clonotype was picked up many times. CDR3 protein: CATSDPGGSGSADTQYF. DNA of the CDR3: TGTGCCACCAGTGACCCCGGGGGTAGCGGGAGTGCAGATACGCAGTATTTT. The gene calls are TRBV24-1 and TRBJ2-3, with TRBD2 identical over 9 bases. The length of the CDR3 is 17 residues. J was trimmed by 4 bases and V by 4 bases; bases with no gene match: 11. Germline V CDR1 and CDR2: KGHDR, SFDVKD.

In its sample, this clonotype was seen a few times. This chain joins TRBV4-1 and TRBJ2-7; 7 nucleotides agree with TRBD2. V gave up 3 bases and J gave up 3 bases; unmatched junction bases: 11. Germline V lookup: CDR1 MGHRA, CDR2 YSYEKL. This CDR3 is built from 16 residues. The CDR3 sequence: CASSHGTGGGGYEQYF. The CDR3 DNA follows: TGCGCCAGCAGCCACGGTACGGGAGGAGGTGGCTACGAGCAGTACTTC.

V and J are TRBV9 and TRBJ2-1, with D hard to call. V was trimmed by 4 bases and J by 2 bases, leaving 10 bases between them. CDR3 size: 14 residues. In germline, CDR1 is SGDLS, CDR2 YYNGEE. Written as DNA, the CDR3 is TGTGCCAGCAGCCCCGGAAGTACCTACAATGAGCAGTTCTTC. Translating it yields CASSPGSTYNEQFF.

This clonotype was counted between two and nine times. The CDR3 protein is CASSVRMGGGDTQYF. Written as DNA, the CDR3 is TGTGCCAGCAGCGTACGCATGGGCGGCGGAGATACGCAGTATTTT. This chain joins TRBV9 and TRBJ2-3; no reliable D call. CDR3 size: 15 residues. The V gene's germline CDR1 is SGDLS and CDR2 YYNGEE. The V and J ends lost 1 base and 5 bases respectively, with 14 bases between them.

This clonotype was recorded many times. The chain combines TRBV2 with TRBJ1-2, with D unclear. CDR1 and CDR2 from the germline V gene are SNHLY and FYNNEI. This CDR3 is built from 11 residues. Between the trimmed V and J ends, which lost 4 bases and 7 bases, there was a span of 7 bases. CDR3 amino acids: CASSAPGGYTF. DNA for the CDR3: TGTGCCAGCAGTGCCCCTGGTGGCTACACCTTC.

This clonotype has at least ten counts. This sequence joins TRBV12-3 or TRBV12-4 and TRBJ2-1, with D possibly matching TRBD2 (5 bases). The V end lost 8 bases, the J end lost 5 bases, and 19 bases lay between the germline ends. This CDR3 is 15 amino acids long. The CDR3 spells CASGPTGSSNNEQFF. Written as DNA, the CDR3 is TGTGCCAGCGGCCCGACGGGATCCTCTAACAATGAGCAGTTCTTC.

This clonotype occurred many times. This rearrangement joins TRBV4-2 to TRBJ1-5, with 8 positions matching TRBD1. The CDR3 has 16 residues. Germline trimming cut 4 bases from V and 2 bases from J; bases unmatched to any gene: 7. Per germline, CDR1 LGHNA and CDR2 YNFKEQ. The CDR3 spells CASSPEDREGNQPQHF. The DNA of the CDR3 is TGTGCCAGCAGCCCAGAGGACAGGGAGGGCAATCAGCCCCAGCATTTT.